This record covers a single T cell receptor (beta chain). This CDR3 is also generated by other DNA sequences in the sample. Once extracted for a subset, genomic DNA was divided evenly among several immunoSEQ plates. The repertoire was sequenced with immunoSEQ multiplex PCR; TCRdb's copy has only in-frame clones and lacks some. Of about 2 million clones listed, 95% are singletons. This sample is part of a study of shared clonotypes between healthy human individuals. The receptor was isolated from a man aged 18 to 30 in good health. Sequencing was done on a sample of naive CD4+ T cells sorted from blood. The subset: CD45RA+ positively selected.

The CDR3 sequence: CASSRDRGDYGYTF. CDR3 sequence (DNA): TGTGCCAGCAGCAGGGACAGGGGGGACTATGGCTACACCTTC. The J gene is TRBJ1-2, the V gene TRBV2, with TRBD1 matching 11 bases. CDR3 size: 14 residues. Germline loops: CDR1 SNHLY, CDR2 FYNNEI. Germline trimming cut 6 bases from V and 3 bases from J; bases unmatched to any gene: 3.